The 25 T cell receptor beta chains in this list originate from one sample, sequenced in a study of vaccination effects on CD4 cells after COVID-19. No cognate antigen is known for these TCRs. Data came from immunoSEQ multiplex PCR; TCRdb stores just in-frame clones and leaves some out. The table shows 40,000 or so clones, with approximately 70% occurring only once. Antigen-specific CD4+ T cells were expanded (with viral peptide pools) by the ViraFEST assay ahead of sequencing. The culture ran for 10 to 11 days, and then CD4+ T cells were isolated. From March to December 2020, the person had a SARS-CoV-2 infection that was confirmed by PCR. The sample in question was CD4+ T cells from PBMCs cultured with a peptide pool, obtained before COVID-19 vaccination. These receptors all come from a human donor who had a prior SARS-CoV-2 infection.

V gene TRBV2 combines with J gene TRBJ1-4, with a tentative D call TRBD1 (6 bases). Trimming cost V 6 bases and J 5 bases, with 16 bases left between them. In germline, CDR1 is SNHLY, CDR2 FYNNEI. CDR3 length equals 15 residues. The CDR3 sequence: CASRDRDSFNEKLFF. In DNA form, the CDR3 reads TGTGCCAGCAGGGACAGAGACAGTTTCAATGAAAAACTGTTTTTT.

The rearrangement uses TRBV5-1 and TRBJ1-1, with a possible D match to TRBD1 (5 bases). The CDR3 has 13 amino acids. Deletions cut 2 bases from V and 3 bases from J, with 8 bases between. Per germline, CDR1 SGHRS and CDR2 YFSETQ. The CDR3 loop is CASSLEQDTEAFF. The CDR3 bases are TGCGCCAGCAGCTTAGAACAGGACACTGAAGCTTTCTTT.

The chain joins TRBV5-4 to TRBJ2-7; 8 bases are shared with TRBD1. The V gene end was trimmed by 4 bases and the J gene end by 3 bases; junction bases not matched to a gene: 15. The CDR3 is made up of 17 amino acids. Germline values: CDR1 SGHNT, CDR2 YYREEE (reference sequence). The CDR3 loop reads CASSPSSRTGLRYEQYF. CDR3 bases: TGTGCCAGCAGCCCCTCAAGTCGGACAGGGCTTCGCTACGAGCAGTACTTC.

V usage is TRBV4-2 and J usage is TRBJ1-5; D ambiguous. The length of the CDR3 is 17 residues. Trimming removed 0 bases at V and 0 bases at J, with 12 bases between. The germline V gene encodes CDR1 LGHNA and CDR2 YNFKEQ. The CDR3 region is CASSQENTHHSNQPQHF. The DNA for the CDR3 is TGTGCCAGCAGCCAAGAGAACACTCATCATAGCAATCAGCCCCAGCATTTT.

This clone was observed a handful of times. This chain uses TRBV11-3 with TRBJ2-7; D ambiguous. Germline assignment: CDR1 SGHNT and CDR2 YENEEA. The CDR3 consists of 14 residues. With 3 bases removed from V and 2 bases from J, the gap between germline ends came to 11 bases. In DNA form, the CDR3 reads TGTGCCAGCAGCTTCTCGAGGATTGCCTACGAGCAGTACTTC. Amino acid sequence: CASSFSRIAYEQYF. The entire variable domain, with the rest obtained from reference TRBV11-3 and TRBJ2-7, is as follows: EAGVVQSPRYKIIEKKQPVAFWCNPISGHNTLYWYLQNLGQGPELLIRYENEEAVDDSQLPKDRFSAERLKGVDSTLKIQPAELGDSAVYLCASSFSRIAYEQYFGPGTRLTVT.

On this clone itself: Germline and junction disagree at one end, which may indicate a read error. The chain carries TRBV7-7 and TRBJ2-3; D is undetermined. Germline values: CDR1 SSHAT, CDR2 FNYEAQ (reference sequence). There are 13 residues in the CDR3. CDR3 loop: CASSLMPTDTQYF. CDR3 DNA: TGTGCTAGCAGCTTAATGCCCACAGATACGCAGTATTTT.

This chain connects TRBV27 to TRBJ2-7, with TRBD1 matching over 10 bases. The CDR3 is 16 residues long. The germline gives CDR1 MNHEY, CDR2 SMNVEV (reference sequence). V was clipped by 7 bases and J by 5 bases; unmatched bases: 14. CDR3 coding DNA: TGTGCCAGCACCCGATTACCGGGACAGGGGAACCACGAGCAGTACTTC. Amino acids: CASTRLPGQGNHEQYF.

The chain is built from TRBV19 and TRBJ1-2; tentatively, D is TRBD1 (6 bases). The length of the CDR3 is 12 residues. CDR1 and CDR2 (germline): LNHDA, SQIVND (reference sequence). V dropped 5 bases and J dropped 4 bases, with 8 bases sitting between them. For the CDR3, the DNA is TGTGCCAGTAGTCCCAGGGGCTATGGCTACACCTTC. Protein sequence: CASSPRGYGYTF.

The chain couples TRBV5-1 to TRBJ2-1; a possible D gene is TRBD2 (6 bases). Germline values: CDR1 SGHRS, CDR2 YFSETQ. The CDR3 totals 14 residues. V dropped 2 bases and J dropped 7 bases, with 13 bases sitting between them. The CDR3 DNA sequence: TGCGCCAGCAGCTTAGCAAGCGGGTTGAATGAGCAGTTCTTC. Protein product: CASSLASGLNEQFF.

V and J are TRBV11-3 and TRBJ2-1, with a possible D match to TRBD2 (5 bases). The CDR3 extends over 16 amino acids. Germline V gives CDR1 SGHNT, CDR2 YENEEA. Trimming pared 3 bases from V and 0 bases from J, leaving 12 bases between. CDR3 sequence (DNA): TGTGCCAGCAGCTTCGGACTCTTCAGCTCCTACAATGAGCAGTTCTTC. It specifies CASSFGLFSSYNEQFF.

The V call is TRBV2, the J call TRBJ2-3; D unclear. This CDR3 comprises 13 residues. Germline values: CDR1 SNHLY, CDR2 FYNNEI. V lost 3 bases and J 3 bases, leaving 7 bases between the germline ends. Here the CDR3 reads CASSDIPTDTQYF. DNA of the CDR3: TGTGCCAGCAGTGATATCCCAACAGATACGCAGTATTTT. Drawing the rest from reference TRBV2 and TRBJ2-3, the complete variable domain is EPEVTQTPSHQVTQMGQEVILRCVPISNHLYFYWYRQILGQKVEFLVSFYNNEISEKSEIFDDQFSVERPDGSNFTLKIRSTKLEDSAMYFCASSDIPTDTQYFGPGTRLTVL.

This clone occurred once. This rearrangement joins TRBV5-1 to TRBJ1-1; D gene unclear. The CDR3 sequence is 15 residues long. V was pared by 4 bases and J by 2 bases, with 15 bases between. CDR1 and CDR2 (germline): SGHRS, YFSETQ. CDR3 amino acids: CASSPGSGFNTEAFF. The DNA of the CDR3 is TGCGCCAGCAGCCCTGGGTCCGGGTTCAACACTGAAGCTTTCTTT. Full variable domain (rest looked up from reference TRBV5-1 and TRBJ1-1): KAGVTQTPRYLIKTRGQQVTLSCSPISGHRSVSWYQQTPGQGLQFLFEYFSETQRNKGNFPGRFSGRQFSNSRSEMNVSTLELGDSALYLCASSPGSGFNTEAFFGQGTRLTVV.

In DNA form, the CDR3 reads TGTGCCAGCAGTGGGGGAGGCAATCAGCCCCAGCATTTT. This encodes CASSGGGNQPQHF. J is TRBJ1-5 and V is TRBV2; D is undetermined. The CDR3 length is 13 residues. Germline CDR1 SNHLY, CDR2 FYNNEI. V shed 4 bases and J shed 2 bases, with 6 bases lying between them.

This chain connects TRBV11-2 to TRBJ2-3; D may be TRBD1 (6 bases). Trimming shortened V by 4 bases and J by 3 bases, and 8 bases separated the two germline ends. The CDR3 length is 13 residues. CDR1 is SGHAT, CDR2 FQNNGV, per germline. DNA of the CDR3: TGTGCCAGCAGCTACAGGGAAACAGATACGCAGTATTTT. Protein product: CASSYRETDTQYF.

The CDR3 DNA follows: TGTGCCAGCAGCTTCGCTCCTGATTACTCCTACGAGCAGTACTTC. Protein sequence: CASSFAPDYSYEQYF. The rearrangement links TRBV13 to TRBJ2-7; D is uncertain. Germline-derived CDR1 and CDR2 are PRHDT and FYEKMQ (reference sequence). The ends were cut back, 3 bases at V and 0 bases at J, with 12 bases in the middle. The CDR3 loop spans 15 amino acids.

This chain uses TRBV18 with TRBJ1-2; possibly TRBD1 for D (5 bases). Trimming left V 3 bases short and J 4 bases short, with 9 bases between. The CDR3 consists of 13 residues. CDR1 is KGHSH and CDR2 is LQKENI in the germline V gene. The CDR3 is CASSPRDGYGYTF. The CDR3 coding sequence is TGTGCCAGCTCACCCCGGGACGGCTATGGCTACACCTTC.

The chain links TRBV4-2 to TRBJ2-5, with 10 bases matching TRBD2. The germline V gene has CDR1 LGHNA and CDR2 YNFKEQ. The CDR3 sequence is 15 residues long. Losses at the gene ends were 4 bases for V and 3 bases for J; bases not matched to a gene: 5. The CDR3: CASSPGLATEETQYF. In nucleotides, the CDR3 is TGTGCCAGCAGCCCGGGACTAGCGACGGAAGAGACCCAGTACTTC.

The chain has TRBV2 and TRBJ2-3, with 11 bases fitting TRBD2. The germline V gene has CDR1 SNHLY and CDR2 FYNNEI. The CDR3 is made up of 18 amino acids. The V segment lost 2 bases and the J segment 5 bases; nucleotides outside the gene matches: 12. CDR3 sequence: CASSEQAGIAGGVDTQYF. The CDR3 DNA sequence: TGTGCCAGCAGTGAACAAGCCGGTATAGCGGGGGGGGTAGATACGCAGTATTTT.

The chain joins TRBV6-2 or TRBV6-3 to TRBJ2-7; 14 bases map to TRBD2. The J segment lost 7 bases and the V segment lost 3 bases, leaving 11 bases of the junction unmatched. The germline CDR1 and CDR2 sequences are MNHEY and SVGEGT. There are 17 residues in the CDR3. CDR3 DNA sequence: TGTGCCAGCAGTTATCGGTCCGGGACTAGCGGGAGAAGAGAGCAGTACTTC. Translated: CASSYRSGTSGRREQYF.

The rearrangement uses TRBV3-1 (or the pseudogene TRBV3-2) and TRBJ1-5; D not resolved. Between the trimmed V and J ends, which lost 0 bases and 5 bases, there was a span of 5 bases. The V gene's germline CDR1 is LGHDT and CDR2 YNNKEL (reference sequence). This CDR3 has 13 amino acids. This CDR3 reads CASSQDRDQPQHF. Here the CDR3 DNA reads TGTGCCAGCAGCCAAGATCGGGATCAGCCCCAGCATTTT.

The chain joins TRBV7-8 to TRBJ2-3, with a weak D call TRBD2 (5 bases). The CDR3 sequence is 14 residues long. Germline V CDR1 and CDR2: SGHVS, FQNEAQ. The V and J ends lost 3 bases and 2 bases respectively, with 9 bases between them. The CDR3 sequence: CASSLDSNTDTQYF. In DNA form, the CDR3 reads TGTGCCAGCAGCTTGGACTCGAACACAGATACGCAGTATTTT.

The chain uses TRBV27 and TRBJ2-7; D remains ambiguous. Germline V gene data show CDR1 as MNHEY and CDR2 as SMNVEV (reference sequence). The CDR3 consists of 13 residues. The V gene lost 6 bases and the J gene lost 5 bases, with 14 bases spanning the gap. The CDR3 region is CASSPEWAHEQYF. In nucleotides, the CDR3 is TGTGCCAGCAGCCCGGAGTGGGCGCACGAGCAGTACTTC.

Worth noting for this clone: Other DNA sequences in this sample translate to the same CDR3. The J gene is TRBJ1-1, the V gene TRBV2; no reliable D call. The germline V gene encodes CDR1 SNHLY and CDR2 FYNNEI. CDR3 size: 13 residues. V was trimmed by 4 bases and J by 5 bases, leaving 11 bases between them. CDR3 sequence (DNA): TGTGCCAGCAGTGGGACGGGAGGAACTGAAGCTTTCTTT. Amino acid sequence: CASSGTGGTEAFF. Together with reference TRBV2 and TRBJ1-1, the CDR3 gives the full variable domain: EPEVTQTPSHQVTQMGQEVILRCVPISNHLYFYWYRQILGQKVEFLVSFYNNEISEKSEIFDDQFSVERPDGSNFTLKIRSTKLEDSAMYFCASSGTGGTEAFFGQGTRLTVV.

The gene calls are TRBV7-7 and TRBJ2-7; TRBD2 agrees at 9 bases. The germline V gene has CDR1 SSHAT and CDR2 FNYEAQ (reference sequence). This CDR3 has 20 amino acids. In nucleotides, the CDR3 is TGTGCTAGCTCGTCTCCCCATAGCGGGAGAAAAGTCGTTAGCGCCTACGAGCAGTACTTC. It codes for CASSSPHSGRKVVSAYEQYF.

This clone has more than one count but fewer than ten. The chain recombines TRBV5-1 with TRBJ1-6; D is perhaps TRBD1 (5 bases). Germline values: CDR1 SGHRS, CDR2 YFSETQ. The CDR3 is 16 amino acids. Trimming took off 2 bases at V and 2 bases at J, with 11 bases between the two ends. CDR3 loop: CASSFQLGAYNSPLHF. In nucleotides, the CDR3 is TGCGCCAGCAGCTTTCAACTAGGGGCCTATAATTCACCCCTCCACTTT.